This TCR beta chain is from a study of cytomegalovirus exposure and HLA in healthy donors. Overall study results and limits: A few chains linked to CMV were shown in vitro to be specific for CMV antigens. The study flagged some 170 TCR beta chains as cytomegalovirus-associated.

The protocol was immunoSEQ multiplex PCR, while the TCRdb copy is restricted to in-frame clones and leaves out a portion. Here the sample spans over 110,000 clones, about 88% being singletons. Germline values: CDR1 MRHNA, CDR2 SNTAGT. This CDR3 region has 16 residues. V was pared by 5 bases and J by 0 bases, with 17 bases between. This clone was observed once. Its antigen is not known. The chain uses TRBV6-4 and TRBJ2-7, with D possibly matching TRBD1 (6 bases). The receptor was derived from a man aged 18 to 35 in good health and CMV-seropositive. Sequencing used PBMCs. CDR3 sequence: CASSQHPGESSYEQYF. As DNA, the CDR3 is TGTGCCAGCAGTCAACATCCAGGGGAAAGCTCCTACGAGCAGTACTTC.